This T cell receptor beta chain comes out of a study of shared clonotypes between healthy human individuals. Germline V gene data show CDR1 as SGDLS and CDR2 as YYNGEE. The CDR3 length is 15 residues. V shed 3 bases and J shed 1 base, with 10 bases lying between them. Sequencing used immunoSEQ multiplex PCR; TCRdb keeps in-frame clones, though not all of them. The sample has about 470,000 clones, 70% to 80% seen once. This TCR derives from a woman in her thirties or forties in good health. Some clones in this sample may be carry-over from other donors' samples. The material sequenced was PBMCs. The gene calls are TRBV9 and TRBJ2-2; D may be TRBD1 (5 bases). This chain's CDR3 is CASSAQTENTGELFF. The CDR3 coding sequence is TGTGCCAGCAGCGCTCAGACAGAGAACACCGGGGAGCTGTTTTTT.